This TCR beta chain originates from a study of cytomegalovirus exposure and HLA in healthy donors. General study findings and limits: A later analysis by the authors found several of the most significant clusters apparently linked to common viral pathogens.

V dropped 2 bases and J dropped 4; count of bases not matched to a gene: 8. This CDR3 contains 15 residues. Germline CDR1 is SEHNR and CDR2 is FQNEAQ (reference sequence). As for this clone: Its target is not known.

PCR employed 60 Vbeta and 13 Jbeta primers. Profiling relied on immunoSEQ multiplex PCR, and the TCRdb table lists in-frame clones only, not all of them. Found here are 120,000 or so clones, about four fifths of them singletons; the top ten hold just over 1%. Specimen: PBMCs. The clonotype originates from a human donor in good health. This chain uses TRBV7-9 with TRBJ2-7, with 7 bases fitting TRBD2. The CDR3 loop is CASSLQRGTGYEQYF. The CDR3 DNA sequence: TGTGCCAGCAGCTTACAGCGGGGCACGGGATACGAGCAGTACTTC.